This T cell receptor (beta chain) was documented in a study of blood T cells in healthy people across ages. Germline V gives CDR1 SGHVS, CDR2 FQNEAQ. Trimming pared 6 bases from V and 0 bases from J, leaving 14 bases between. The CDR3 is 15 amino acids. Alongside a J-beta primer mix, a sample-barcoded 5' primer served in a second PCR lasting roughly 6 to 11 cycles. One entry per CDR3 protein results from TCRdb running MiXCR on the 5' RACE reads. There are 750,000 to 1,000,000 distinct CDR3 sequences in the sample; around 29% occur only once, and roughly 10% lies in the top ten. The same sample was also studied in work on T cells of mothers and their children. According to that study: Each donor was one of three healthy Caucasian mothers or one of their six children. Similar effects of thymic selection on TCR recombination output were recorded in related and unrelated pairs.

The chain combines TRBV7-8 with TRBJ1-1; D is possibly TRBD1 (6 bases). The clonotype originates from a woman between 40 and 50 years old in good health. Sample: blood. Here the CDR3 reads CASRAFGGLNTEAFF. For the CDR3, the DNA is TGTGCCAGCAGAGCATTTGGGGGGCTGAACACTGAAGCTTTCTTT.